Presented here are 14 T cell receptor beta chains from one specimen sequenced in a study of T cell changes during pregnancy in multiple sclerosis. Repertoires were generated with immunoSEQ multiplex PCR, while TCRdb's copy carries only in-frame clones and drops some. The data show some 40,000 clones, around nine tenths seen once. Material: CD4+ T cells from peripheral blood mononuclear cells, obtained in the first trimester of pregnancy. The receptor source for this set is a female donor with multiple sclerosis, enrolled in a pregnancy study.

J is TRBJ2-2 and V is TRBV7-3; 7 bases match TRBD1. This CDR3 spans 16 amino acids. V was clipped by 4 bases and J by 3 bases; unmatched bases: 8. Germline V gene data show CDR1 as SGHTA and CDR2 as FQGTGA. The CDR3 DNA is TGTGCCAGCAGCTCCACCCGAGGGGGCGACACCGGGGAGCTGTTTTTT. The encoded protein is CASSSTRGGDTGELFF. The complete variable domain, with remaining parts taken from reference TRBV7-3 and TRBJ2-2, reads GAGVSQTPSNKVTEKGKYVELRCDPISGHTALYWYRQSLGQGPEFLIYFQGTGAADDSGLPNDRFFAVRPEGSVSTLKIQRTERGDSAVYLCASSSTRGGDTGELFFGEGSRLTVL.

The chain joins TRBV27 to TRBJ2-7; 8 positions match TRBD1. V gave up 6 bases and J gave up 3 bases; unmatched junction bases: 10. The CDR3 is 15 amino acids. The germline CDR1 and CDR2 sequences are MNHEY and SMNVEV (reference sequence). The CDR3 sequence is CASRIRGLGGYEQYF. CDR3 sequence (DNA): TGTGCCAGCAGAATCAGGGGGCTCGGTGGCTACGAGCAGTACTTC.

The genes are TRBV2 and TRBJ1-4; possible D gene TRBD1, 6 bases. Trimming pared 7 bases from V and 8 bases from J, leaving 14 bases between. From germline, CDR1 is SNHLY and CDR2 FYNNEI. The CDR3 spans 13 residues. CDR3 loop: CASIRRDREKLFF. The CDR3 DNA sequence: TGTGCCAGCATTCGACGAGACAGGGAAAAACTGTTTTTT.

V is TRBV6-1 and J is TRBJ2-7; maybe TRBD2 (7 bases). Germline V gene sequence: CDR1 MNHNS, CDR2 SASEGT. V was clipped by 8 bases and J by 7 bases, with 18 bases between them. The CDR3 consists of 13 residues. The CDR3 loop reads CASEGGALREQYF. CDR3 in DNA: TGTGCCAGCGAGGGGGGGGCCCTACGGGAGCAGTACTTC.

This clone was detected only a few times. The rearrangement links TRBV2 to TRBJ1-5; TRBD1 is a possible D gene (6 bases). Germline V lookup: CDR1 SNHLY, CDR2 FYNNEI. V lost 4 bases to trimming and J lost 0 bases, with 10 bases between them. The CDR3 is 15 residues long. The CDR3 loop is CASSAGAASNQPQHF. The CDR3 nucleotides are TGTGCCAGCAGTGCAGGGGCCGCTAGCAATCAGCCCCAGCATTTT.

The chain carries TRBV7-9 and TRBJ1-4; TRBD1 matches 10 bases. CDR1 is SEHNR, CDR2 FQNEAQ, per germline (reference sequence). J gave up 1 base and V 0 bases, and 8 bases lay outside the gene matches. This CDR3 spans 19 amino acids. The CDR3 DNA sequence: TGTGCCAGCAGCTTAGCTTGGGCCCGGGACAGGGGAACTAATGAAAAACTGTTTTTT. Protein sequence: CASSLAWARDRGTNEKLFF.

The V gene is TRBV6-1, the J gene TRBJ2-5; a weak D match, TRBD2 (5 bases). The length of the CDR3 is 15 residues. Germline CDR1 is MNHNS and CDR2 is SASEGT. The ends were cut back, 2 bases at V and 4 bases at J, with 14 bases in the middle. CDR3 in amino acids: CASSENGVIRETQYF. CDR3 in DNA: TGTGCCAGCAGTGAAAACGGGGTAATCCGAGAGACCCAGTACTTC.

The chain uses TRBV7-6 and TRBJ1-4, with D uncertain. Germline CDR1 is SGHVS and CDR2 is FNYEAQ. V was clipped by 5 bases and J by 5 bases, with 15 bases between them. The CDR3 runs 15 residues. In DNA form, the CDR3 reads TGTGCCAGCAGCCCCTACAGTACGACGAATGAAAAACTGTTTTTT. Translation: CASSPYSTTNEKLFF.

This clone was counted once. V usage is TRBV11-2 and J usage is TRBJ2-2; D not resolved. Trimming took 1 base from V and 2 from J, leaving 8 bases between them. Germline V lookup: CDR1 SGHAT, CDR2 FQNNGV. The CDR3 has 15 residues. CDR3 nucleotide sequence: TGTGCCAGCAGCTTAGCACAGAAAAACACCGGGGAGCTGTTTTTT. Translation: CASSLAQKNTGELFF.

The chain combines TRBV10-1 with TRBJ2-2; a possible D gene is TRBD1 (7 bases). Trimming took off 3 bases at V and 0 bases at J, with 14 bases between the two ends. CDR3 length equals 17 residues. Germline V gene sequence: CDR1 WNHNN, CDR2 SYGVQD (reference sequence). The CDR3 is CASSDLPGGPNTGELFF. For the CDR3, the DNA is TGCGCCAGCAGTGACCTTCCAGGGGGGCCGAACACCGGGGAGCTGTTTTTT.

The chain uses TRBV30 and TRBJ1-1; D is ambiguous. The V end was cut by 1 base, the J end by 4 bases, with 10 bases between. This CDR3 has 13 residues. From germline, CDR1 is GTSNPN and CDR2 SVGIG (reference sequence). The CDR3 sequence: CAWSGRVGTEAFF. DNA of the CDR3: TGTGCCTGGAGTGGCCGGGTCGGCACTGAAGCTTTCTTT.

CDR3 residues: CASSFKFGNGNTIYF. The CDR3, as DNA: TGTGCCAGCAGCTTTAAATTCGGGAATGGGAACACCATATATTTT. The chain links TRBV5-4 to TRBJ1-3; D uncertain. V dropped 2 bases and J dropped 7 bases, with 16 bases sitting between them. Germline CDR1 reads SGHNT; CDR2 reads YYREEE (reference sequence). The CDR3 loop spans 15 amino acids. The full variable domain, its missing parts supplied by reference TRBV5-4 and TRBJ1-3, is ETGVTQSPTHLIKTRGQQVTLRCSSQSGHNTVSWYQQALGQGPQFIFQYYREEENGRGNFPPRFSGLQFPNYSSELNVNALELDDSALYLCASSFKFGNGNTIYFGEGSWLTVV.

The CDR3 DNA reads TGCGCCAGCAGCTTGGCACTACTAGCCTACGAGCAGTACTTC. Protein product: CASSLALLAYEQYF. The chain couples TRBV5-1 to TRBJ2-7; tentatively, D is TRBD2 (5 bases). Germline loops: CDR1 SGHRS, CDR2 YFSETQ. V was cut by 0 bases and J by 2 bases, with 9 bases left in between. CDR3 length: 14 amino acids.

The chain carries TRBV28 and TRBJ2-7; no clear D gene. This CDR3 region has 12 residues. V lost 3 bases, J lost 3 bases, and 6 bases lay in between. CDR1 is MDHEN, CDR2 SYDVKM, per germline. The DNA of the CDR3 is TGTGCCAGCAGTTTTTACAGCTACGAGCAGTACTTC. It yields the protein CASSFYSYEQYF.